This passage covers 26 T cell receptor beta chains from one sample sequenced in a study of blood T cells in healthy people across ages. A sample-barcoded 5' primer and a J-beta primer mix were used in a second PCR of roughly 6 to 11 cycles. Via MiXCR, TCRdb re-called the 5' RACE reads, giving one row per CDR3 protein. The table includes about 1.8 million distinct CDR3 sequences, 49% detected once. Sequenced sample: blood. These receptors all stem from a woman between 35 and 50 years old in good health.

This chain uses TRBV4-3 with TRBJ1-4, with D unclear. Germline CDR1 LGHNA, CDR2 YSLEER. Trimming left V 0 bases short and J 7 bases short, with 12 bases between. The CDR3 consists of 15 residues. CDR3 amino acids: CASSQESGFSEKLFF. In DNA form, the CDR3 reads TGCGCCAGCAGCCAAGAATCCGGATTCAGTGAAAAACTGTTTTTT.

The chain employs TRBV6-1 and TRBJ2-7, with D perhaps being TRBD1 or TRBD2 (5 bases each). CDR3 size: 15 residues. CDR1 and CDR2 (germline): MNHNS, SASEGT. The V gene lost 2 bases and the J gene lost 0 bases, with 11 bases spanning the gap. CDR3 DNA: TGTGCCAGCAGTGAAATGGGGACGGGCTCCTACGAGCAGTACTTC. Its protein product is CASSEMGTGSYEQYF.

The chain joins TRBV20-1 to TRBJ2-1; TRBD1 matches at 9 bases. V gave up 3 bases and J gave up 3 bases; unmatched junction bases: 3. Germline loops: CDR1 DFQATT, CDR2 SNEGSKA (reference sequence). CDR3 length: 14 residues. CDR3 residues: CSARGDRDYNEQFF. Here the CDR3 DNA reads TGCAGTGCTAGGGGGGACAGGGACTACAATGAGCAGTTCTTC.

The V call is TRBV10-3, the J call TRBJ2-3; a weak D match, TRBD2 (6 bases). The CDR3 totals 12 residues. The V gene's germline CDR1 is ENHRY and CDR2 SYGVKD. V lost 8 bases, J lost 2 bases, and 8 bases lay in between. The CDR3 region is CAIGTATDTQYF. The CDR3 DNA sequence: TGTGCCATCGGGACTGCCACAGATACGCAGTATTTT.

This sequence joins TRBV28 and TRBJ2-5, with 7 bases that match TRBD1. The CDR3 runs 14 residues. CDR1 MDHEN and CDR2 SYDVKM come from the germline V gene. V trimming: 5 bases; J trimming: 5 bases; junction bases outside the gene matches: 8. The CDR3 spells CASSTRQGFETQYF. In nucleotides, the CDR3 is TGTGCCAGCAGTACAAGACAGGGCTTCGAGACCCAGTACTTC.

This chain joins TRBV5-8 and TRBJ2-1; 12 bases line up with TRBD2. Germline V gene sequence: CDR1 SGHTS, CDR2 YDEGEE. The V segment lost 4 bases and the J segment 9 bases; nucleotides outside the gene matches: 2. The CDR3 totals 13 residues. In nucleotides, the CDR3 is TGTGCCAGCAGCCGACTAGCGGGGGCTGAGCAGTTCTTC. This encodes CASSRLAGAEQFF.

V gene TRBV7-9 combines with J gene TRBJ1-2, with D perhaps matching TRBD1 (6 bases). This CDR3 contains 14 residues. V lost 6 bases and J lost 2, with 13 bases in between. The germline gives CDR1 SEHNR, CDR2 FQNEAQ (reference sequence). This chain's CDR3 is CASSSGAVNYGYTF. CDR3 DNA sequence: TGTGCCAGCAGTTCAGGGGCGGTGAACTATGGCTACACCTTC.

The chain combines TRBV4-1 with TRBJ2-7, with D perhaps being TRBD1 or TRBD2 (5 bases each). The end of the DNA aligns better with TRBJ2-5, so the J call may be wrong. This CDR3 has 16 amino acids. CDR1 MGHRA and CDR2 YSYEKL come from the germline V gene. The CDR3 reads CASSQDRGVSGVTQYF. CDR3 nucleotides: TGCGCCAGCAGCCAAGATAGGGGAGTCTCCGGGGTGACCCAGTACTTC.

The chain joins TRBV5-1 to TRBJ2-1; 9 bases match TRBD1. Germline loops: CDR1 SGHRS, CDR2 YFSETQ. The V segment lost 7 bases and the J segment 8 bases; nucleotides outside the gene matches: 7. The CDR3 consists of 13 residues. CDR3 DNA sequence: TGCGCCAGCGGGATGGGACAGGGCTATGAGCAGTTCTTC. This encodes CASGMGQGYEQFF.

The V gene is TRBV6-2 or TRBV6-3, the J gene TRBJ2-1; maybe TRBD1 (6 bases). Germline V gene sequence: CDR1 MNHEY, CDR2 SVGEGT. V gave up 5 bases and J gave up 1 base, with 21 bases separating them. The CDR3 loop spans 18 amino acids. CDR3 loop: CASSHPDLRGLSYNEQFF. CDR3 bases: TGTGCCAGCAGTCACCCCGATCTCAGGGGCCTATCCTACAATGAGCAGTTCTTC.

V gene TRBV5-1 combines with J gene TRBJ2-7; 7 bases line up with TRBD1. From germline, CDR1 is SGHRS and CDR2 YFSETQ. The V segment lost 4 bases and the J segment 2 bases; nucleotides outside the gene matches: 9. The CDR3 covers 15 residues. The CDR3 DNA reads TGCGCCAGCAGCCCAACGGGACAGCGGACCTACGAGCAGTACTTC. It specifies CASSPTGQRTYEQYF.

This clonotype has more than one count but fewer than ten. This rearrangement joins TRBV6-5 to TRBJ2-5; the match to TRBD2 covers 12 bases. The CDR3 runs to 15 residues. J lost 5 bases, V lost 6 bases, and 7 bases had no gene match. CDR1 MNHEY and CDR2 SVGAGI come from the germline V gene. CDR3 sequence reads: CASRYRTSGGETQYF. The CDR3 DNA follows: TGTGCCAGCAGATATCGCACTAGCGGGGGGGAGACCCAGTACTTC.

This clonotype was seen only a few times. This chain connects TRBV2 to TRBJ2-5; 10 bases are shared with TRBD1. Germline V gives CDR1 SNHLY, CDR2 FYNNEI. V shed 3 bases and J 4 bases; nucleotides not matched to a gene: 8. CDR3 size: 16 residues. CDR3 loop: CASSERSGQGRETQYF. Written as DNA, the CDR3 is TGTGCCAGCAGTGAGAGGTCGGGACAGGGGAGAGAGACCCAGTACTTC.

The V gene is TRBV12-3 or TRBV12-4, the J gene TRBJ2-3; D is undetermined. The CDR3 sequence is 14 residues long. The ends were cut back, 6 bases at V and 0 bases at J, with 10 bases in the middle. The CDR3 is CASRPRLSTDTQYF. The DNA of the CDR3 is TGTGCCAGCAGGCCCAGACTGAGCACAGATACGCAGTATTTT.

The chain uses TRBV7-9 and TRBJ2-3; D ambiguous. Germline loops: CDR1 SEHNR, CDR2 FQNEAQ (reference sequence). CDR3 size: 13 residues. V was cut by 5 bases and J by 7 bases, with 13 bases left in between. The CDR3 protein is CASSPPNGNTQYF. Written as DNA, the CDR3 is TGTGCCAGCAGCCCACCAAATGGAAATACGCAGTATTTT. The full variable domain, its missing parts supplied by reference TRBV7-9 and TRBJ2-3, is DTGVSQNPRHKITKRGQNVTFRCDPISEHNRLYWYRQTLGQGPEFLTYFQNEAQLEKSRLLSDRFSAERPKGSFSTLEIQRTEQGDSAMYLCASSPPNGNTQYFGPGTRLTVL.

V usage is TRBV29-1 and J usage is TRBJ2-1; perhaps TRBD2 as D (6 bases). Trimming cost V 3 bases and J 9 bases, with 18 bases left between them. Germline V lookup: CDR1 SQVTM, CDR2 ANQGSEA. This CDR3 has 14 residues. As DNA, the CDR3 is TGCAGCGTTGATATCGACGGGGGAAGGATTGAGCAGTTCTTC. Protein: CSVDIDGGRIEQFF.

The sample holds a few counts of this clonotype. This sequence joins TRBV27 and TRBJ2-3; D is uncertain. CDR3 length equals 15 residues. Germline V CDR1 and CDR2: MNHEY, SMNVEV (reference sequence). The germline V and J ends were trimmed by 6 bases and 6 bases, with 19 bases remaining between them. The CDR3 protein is CASRRRRAAVDTQYF. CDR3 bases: TGTGCCAGCAGACGAAGACGGGCCGCAGTGGATACGCAGTATTTT.

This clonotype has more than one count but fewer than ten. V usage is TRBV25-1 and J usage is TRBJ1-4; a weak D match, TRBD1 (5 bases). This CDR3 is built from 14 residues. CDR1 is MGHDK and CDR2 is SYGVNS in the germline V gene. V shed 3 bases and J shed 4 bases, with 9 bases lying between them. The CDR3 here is CASSEPGGNEKLFF. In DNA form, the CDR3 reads TGTGCCAGCAGTGAGCCCGGGGGTAATGAAAAACTGTTTTTT.

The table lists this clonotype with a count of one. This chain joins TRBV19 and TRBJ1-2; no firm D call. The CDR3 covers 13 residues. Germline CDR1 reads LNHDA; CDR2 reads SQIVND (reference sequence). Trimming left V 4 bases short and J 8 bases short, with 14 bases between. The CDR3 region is CASSTREDQGYTF. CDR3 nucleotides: TGTGCCAGTAGTACCCGGGAGGATCAAGGCTACACCTTC.

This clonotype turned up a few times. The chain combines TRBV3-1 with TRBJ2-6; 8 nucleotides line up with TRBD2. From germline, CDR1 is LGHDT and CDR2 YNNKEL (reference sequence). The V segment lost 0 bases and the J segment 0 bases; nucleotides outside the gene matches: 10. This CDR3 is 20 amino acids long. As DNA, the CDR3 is TGTGCCAGCAGCCAAGAAACGGGAGGGGGACTTCGCTCTGGGGCCAACGTCCTGACTTTC. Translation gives CASSQETGGGLRSGANVLTF.

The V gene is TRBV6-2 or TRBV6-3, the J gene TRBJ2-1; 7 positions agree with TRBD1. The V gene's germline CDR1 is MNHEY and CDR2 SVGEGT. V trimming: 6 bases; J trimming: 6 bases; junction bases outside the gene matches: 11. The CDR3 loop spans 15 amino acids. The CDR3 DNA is TGTGCCAGCAGCCGGGGACAGTGGTCTGGCAATGAGCAGTTCTTC. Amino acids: CASSRGQWSGNEQFF.

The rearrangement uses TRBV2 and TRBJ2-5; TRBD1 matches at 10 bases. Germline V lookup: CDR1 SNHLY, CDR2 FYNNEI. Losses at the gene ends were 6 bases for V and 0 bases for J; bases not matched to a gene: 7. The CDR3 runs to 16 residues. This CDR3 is CASSVGQGTYQETQYF. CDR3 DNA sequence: TGTGCCAGCAGCGTGGGACAGGGGACTTACCAAGAGACCCAGTACTTC.

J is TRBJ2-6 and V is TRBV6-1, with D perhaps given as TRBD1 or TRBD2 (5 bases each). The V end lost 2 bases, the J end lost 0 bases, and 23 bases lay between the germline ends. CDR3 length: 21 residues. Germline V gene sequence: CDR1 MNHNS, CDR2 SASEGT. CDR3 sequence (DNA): TGTGCCAGCAGTGAAAACCGGTGGGGGACCCCTGTTAACTCTGGGGCCAACGTCCTGACTTTC. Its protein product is CASSENRWGTPVNSGANVLTF.

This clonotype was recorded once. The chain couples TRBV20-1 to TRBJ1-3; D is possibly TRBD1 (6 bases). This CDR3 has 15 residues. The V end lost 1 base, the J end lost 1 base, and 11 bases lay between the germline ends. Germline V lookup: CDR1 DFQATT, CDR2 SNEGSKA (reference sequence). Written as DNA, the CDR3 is TGCAGTGCTAGAGGGGGGACAAGGTCTGGAAACACCATATATTTT. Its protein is CSARGGTRSGNTIYF.

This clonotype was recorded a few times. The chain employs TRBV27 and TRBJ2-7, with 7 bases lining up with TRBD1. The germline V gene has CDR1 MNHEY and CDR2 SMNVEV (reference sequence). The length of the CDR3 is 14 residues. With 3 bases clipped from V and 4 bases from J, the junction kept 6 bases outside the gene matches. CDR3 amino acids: CASSFVGTDYEQYF. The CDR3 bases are TGTGCCAGCAGTTTCGTTGGGACAGATTACGAGCAGTACTTC.

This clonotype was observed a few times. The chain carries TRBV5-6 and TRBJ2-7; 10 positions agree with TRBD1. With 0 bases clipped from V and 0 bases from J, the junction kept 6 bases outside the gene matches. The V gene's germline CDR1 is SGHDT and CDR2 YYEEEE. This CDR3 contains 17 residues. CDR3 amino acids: CASSLAGTGVRSYEQYF. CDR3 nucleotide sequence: TGTGCCAGCAGCTTGGCTGGGACAGGGGTCCGCTCCTACGAGCAGTACTTC.